The 15 T cell receptor beta chains presented below share a single source sample, sequenced in a study of graft-versus-host responses after intestinal transplantation. These receptors' antigens are unknown. The data were produced by immunoSEQ multiplex PCR, yet TCRdb's version contains in-frame clones alone and is incomplete. Of fewer than 130,000 clones listed, approximately 92% are singletons. This material consisted of unstimulated CD8+ T cells sorted from spleen or lymph node cells, taken before intestinal transplant. The receptors were sampled from a human donor who received an intestinal transplant.

The rearrangement links TRBV7-9 to TRBJ1-1, with 7 bases aligning to TRBD1. CDR1 is SEHNR, CDR2 FQNEAQ, per germline (reference sequence). After removal of 6 bases from V and 9 bases from J, the junction contained 4 bases not matched to a gene. The CDR3 consists of 11 residues. CDR3 DNA: TGTGCCAGCAGTAACAGGGGCCAAGCTTTCTTT. Amino acid sequence: CASSNRGQAFF.

The chain links TRBV27 to TRBJ2-5; 10 nucleotides line up with TRBD2. Losses at the gene ends were 4 bases for V and 5 bases for J; bases not matched to a gene: 1. Per the germline V gene, CDR1 is MNHEY and CDR2 is SMNVEV (reference sequence). The CDR3 length is 13 residues. The CDR3 reads CASSSTSGETQYF. For the CDR3, the DNA is TGTGCCAGCAGTTCGACTAGCGGGGAGACCCAGTACTTC.

The chain is built from TRBV28 and TRBJ1-3; D remains unclear. CDR3 length: 13 amino acids. V lost 5 bases, J lost 0 bases, and 5 bases lay in between. Per germline, CDR1 MDHEN and CDR2 SYDVKM. The CDR3 loop is CASSVGSGNTIYF. The CDR3 bases are TGTGCCAGCAGTGTGGGCTCTGGAAACACCATATATTTT.

J is TRBJ2-7 and V is TRBV5-4; 9 nucleotides match TRBD1. The CDR3 totals 15 residues. V dropped 2 bases and J dropped 5; count of bases not matched to a gene: 8. The germline CDR1 and CDR2 sequences are SGHNT and YYREEE (reference sequence). The CDR3 nucleotides read TGTGCCAGCAGCTTCGCCGGGACAGGGTTCCACGAGCAGTACTTC. It yields the protein CASSFAGTGFHEQYF.

CDR3 residues: CASSPIAGGRYEQYF. Here the CDR3 DNA reads TGTGCCAGCAGTCCCATAGCAGGGGGGCGCTACGAGCAGTACTTC. The chain employs TRBV27 and TRBJ2-7; D is possibly TRBD1 (7 bases). The CDR3 has 15 residues. Trimming shortened V by 5 bases and J by 3 bases, and 17 bases separated the two germline ends. Germline assignment: CDR1 MNHEY and CDR2 SMNVEV (reference sequence).

The rearrangement uses TRBV19 and TRBJ2-7; D remains unclear. CDR1 LNHDA and CDR2 SQIVND come from the germline V gene (reference sequence). The CDR3 extends over 14 amino acids. V was shortened by 5 bases and J by 3 bases, with 14 bases between the two germline ends. In DNA, the CDR3 is TGTGCCAGTAGTGCCGACACCGGATTCTACGAGCAGTACTTC. Translated, it gives CASSADTGFYEQYF.

The chain uses TRBV9 and TRBJ2-7, with TRBD2 matching 10 bases. V lost 0 bases and J lost 3; bases outside the gene matches: 6. There are 16 residues in the CDR3. Germline V gene lookup returns CDR1 SGDLS and CDR2 YYNGEE. This chain's CDR3 is CASSVAEREGYYEQYF. The CDR3 DNA reads as TGTGCCAGCAGCGTAGCAGAGCGGGAGGGCTACTACGAGCAGTACTTC.

The V call is TRBV10-3, the J call TRBJ2-7; TRBD2 agrees at 8 bases. The CDR3 consists of 15 residues. Looked up from germline, CDR1 is ENHRY and CDR2 is SYGVKD. V trimming: 8 bases; J trimming: 1 base; junction bases outside the gene matches: 10. Written as DNA, the CDR3 is TGTGCCATCGAGGAAGGGGCGGGAGGTTCCTACGAGCAGTACTTC. This encodes CAIEEGAGGSYEQYF.

This rearrangement joins TRBV5-1 to TRBJ2-7; 14 bases agree with TRBD2. The CDR3 contains 15 residues. Germline-derived CDR1 and CDR2 are SGHRS and YFSETQ. V lost 7 bases and J lost 7; bases outside the gene matches: 10. Here the CDR3 DNA reads TGCGCCAGCTTCGGACTAGCGGGGGGCCTCTTGGAGCAGTACTTC. It specifies CASFGLAGGLLEQYF.

The chain carries TRBV28 and TRBJ2-3; a possible D gene is TRBD2 (6 bases). Germline V gene sequence: CDR1 MDHEN, CDR2 SYDVKM. The CDR3 is 17 amino acids. Trimming left V 1 base short and J 2 bases short, with 16 bases between. CDR3 region: CASSLFAGRGLTDTQYF. CDR3 DNA sequence: TGTGCCAGCAGTTTATTTGCGGGAAGGGGTCTCACAGATACGCAGTATTTT.

The V gene is TRBV11-2, the J gene TRBJ2-7; no reliable D call. The CDR3 spans 11 residues. Trimming took off 5 bases at V and 0 bases at J, with 2 bases between the two ends. The germline gives CDR1 SGHAT, CDR2 FQNNGV. CDR3 amino acids: CASSASYEQYF. As DNA, the CDR3 is TGTGCCAGCAGCGCCTCCTACGAGCAGTACTTC.

The chain is built from TRBV6-5 and TRBJ2-5; TRBD2 might be the D (5 bases). Germline loops: CDR1 MNHEY, CDR2 SVGAGI. The CDR3 loop spans 14 amino acids. V was clipped by 4 bases and J by 2 bases, with 11 bases between them. The CDR3 DNA reads as TGTGCCAGCAGTTCCTCCGGGAATCAAGAGACCCAGTACTTC. This codes for CASSSSGNQETQYF.

About this clone: Other DNA sequences of this sample code for an identical CDR3. The chain joins TRBV27 to TRBJ2-5; D is uncertain. Germline-derived CDR1 and CDR2 are MNHEY and SMNVEV (reference sequence). Trimming stripped 3 bases from V and 5 bases from J, with 4 bases between. The CDR3 is 11 residues long. CDR3 sequence reads: CASSLGETQYF. Written as DNA, the CDR3 is TGTGCCAGCAGTTTGGGCGAGACCCAGTACTTC.

The chain employs TRBV15 and TRBJ1-1; D is unresolved. V dropped 3 bases and J dropped 0 bases, with 5 bases sitting between them. The CDR3 extends over 13 amino acids. Per germline, CDR1 LNHNV and CDR2 YYDKDF (reference sequence). CDR3 sequence (DNA): TGTGCCACCAGCAGGGTAGTGAACACTGAAGCTTTCTTT. Translated: CATSRVVNTEAFF.

This clone has a single count. The chain links TRBV21-1 to TRBJ2-4; TRBD2 is the table's D call, not checked against the DNA. TRBV21-1 is a documented pseudogene. The CDR3 length is 14 residues. CDR3 sequence reads: CASSNRGGADIQYF. In nucleotides, the CDR3 is TGTGCCAGCAGCAATCGGGGGGGCGCGGACATTCAGTACTTC.